This passage covers 31 T cell receptor beta chains from one sample sequenced in a study of T cell responses to AZD1222 COVID-19 vaccine. This table comes from immunoSEQ multiplex PCR, and its TCRdb copy is limited to in-frame clones, with some not included. The table includes fewer than 150,000 clones, roughly 87% detected once. The source was peripheral blood, collected on day 0 of AZD1222 vaccination. The receptors originated from an adult in good health.

The V call is TRBV7-3, the J call TRBJ2-2; TRBD1 aligns across 7 bases. This CDR3 comprises 18 residues. V was pared by 2 bases and J by 2 bases, with 11 bases of the junction left unmatched. Germline assignment: CDR1 SGHTA and CDR2 FQGTGA. CDR3 bases: TGTGCCAGCAGCTTATTGACAGGGACACTCCAAAACACCGGGGAGCTGTTTTTT. This gives the protein CASSLLTGTLQNTGELFF.

This clone showed up just a few times. The chain links TRBV21-1 to TRBJ2-1; the D call in the table, TRBD2, was not verified against the DNA. TRBV21-1 is classified as a pseudogene. This CDR3 comprises 17 residues. CDR3 residues: CASRLVAGGETYNEQFF. The CDR3 DNA reads TGTGCCAGCAGGCTGGTAGCGGGGGGGGAAACCTACAATGAGCAGTTCTTC.

This chain joins TRBV27 and TRBJ2-1, with D possibly TRBD1 on 6 matching bases. The CDR3 runs 14 residues. Looked up from germline, CDR1 is MNHEY and CDR2 is SMNVEV (reference sequence). With 6 bases removed from V and 5 bases from J, the gap between germline ends came to 14 bases. In DNA form, the CDR3 reads TGTGCCAGCAGATTAGGGGGACCGAACAATGAGCAGTTCTTC. It is translated as CASRLGGPNNEQFF.

The chain is built from TRBV28 and TRBJ1-5; D is unclear. Per the germline V gene, CDR1 is MDHEN and CDR2 is SYDVKM. V was pared by 3 bases and J by 5 bases, with 8 bases between. The CDR3 length is 13 residues. The CDR3 DNA reads TGTGCCAGCAGTTTTGCCCTAGATCAGCCCCAGCATTTT. Encoded protein: CASSFALDQPQHF.

The chain combines TRBV19 with TRBJ1-1; D remains unclear. Trimming stripped 2 bases from V and 1 base from J, with 8 bases between. CDR3 size: 14 residues. The germline gives CDR1 LNHDA, CDR2 SQIVND (reference sequence). The chain's CDR3 is CASSIRGGNTEAFF. The CDR3 DNA reads TGTGCCAGTAGTATAAGAGGAGGGAACACTGAAGCTTTCTTT.

The J gene is TRBJ2-7, the V gene TRBV7-9; TRBD1 agrees at 11 bases. Germline V lookup: CDR1 SEHNR, CDR2 FQNEAQ (reference sequence). The V and J ends lost 4 bases and 3 bases, in that order; junction bases with no gene match: 5. The CDR3 totals 15 residues. CDR3 region: CASSSWTGGGYEQYF. The DNA of the CDR3 is TGTGCCAGCAGCTCATGGACAGGGGGCGGCTACGAGCAGTACTTC.

The chain joins TRBV5-1 to TRBJ1-4, with a weak D call TRBD1 (5 bases). The V gene's germline CDR1 is SGHRS and CDR2 YFSETQ. This CDR3 has 14 amino acids. Trimming removed 0 bases from V and 8 bases from J, with 11 bases in between. CDR3 in amino acids: CASSLDRDGEKLFF. The CDR3 bases are TGCGCCAGCAGCTTGGATAGGGACGGCGAAAAACTGTTTTTT.

This sequence joins TRBV5-5 and TRBJ2-3, with a weak D call TRBD1 (5 bases). Germline CDR1 reads SGHKS; CDR2 reads YYEKEE (reference sequence). The CDR3 totals 14 residues. Trimming shortened V by 6 bases and J by 3 bases, and 14 bases separated the two germline ends. For the CDR3, the DNA is TGTGCCAGCATCTCTAGGGGTGGGACAGATACGCAGTATTTT. It encodes CASISRGGTDTQYF.

The chain employs TRBV11-2 and TRBJ1-1; 7 bases line up with TRBD1. From germline, CDR1 is SGHAT and CDR2 FQNNGV. J gave up 0 bases and V 6 bases, and 10 bases lay outside the gene matches. This CDR3 comprises 16 residues. DNA for the CDR3: TGTGCCAGCAGGGGTGTAGCAGGGGGGATGAACACTGAAGCTTTCTTT. Its protein product is CASRGVAGGMNTEAFF.

This clone has a single count. J is TRBJ1-1 and V is TRBV10-3; possible D gene TRBD1, 6 bases. CDR1 is ENHRY and CDR2 is SYGVKD in the germline V gene. CDR3 size: 15 residues. V was trimmed by 4 bases and J by 4 bases, leaving 16 bases between them. CDR3 in amino acids: CAISGGQTGFTEAFF. The CDR3 bases are TGTGCCATCAGTGGGGGGCAAACAGGGTTCACTGAAGCTTTCTTT.

The chain uses TRBV27 and TRBJ2-7; the D gene is possibly TRBD1 (7 bases). Trimming took 7 bases from V and 2 from J, leaving 21 bases between them. The CDR3 extends over 16 amino acids. Germline V gene lookup returns CDR1 MNHEY and CDR2 SMNVEV (reference sequence). CDR3 sequence reads: CASNILRAGGTYEQYF. Here the CDR3 DNA reads TGTGCCAGCAACATCCTTAGGGCAGGGGGGACCTACGAGCAGTACTTC.

The sample holds one count of this clone. The genes are TRBV28 and TRBJ2-5, with a possible D match to TRBD1 (8 bases). V was cut by 8 bases and J by 2 bases, with 12 bases left in between. The CDR3 sequence is 13 residues long. The germline V gene encodes CDR1 MDHEN and CDR2 SYDVKM. The CDR3 DNA sequence: TGTGCCAGCGAACAGGGGGGGCAAGAGACCCAGTACTTC. It is translated as CASEQGGQETQYF.

V and J are TRBV5-1 and TRBJ1-1; TRBD1 might be the D (6 bases). Germline V CDR1 and CDR2: SGHRS, YFSETQ. The CDR3 consists of 15 residues. Between the trimmed V and J ends, which lost 0 bases and 1 base, there was a span of 10 bases. The CDR3 sequence is CASSLEGQRNTEAFF. The CDR3 nucleotides are TGCGCCAGCAGCTTGGAAGGACAGAGGAACACTGAAGCTTTCTTT. Drawing the rest from reference TRBV5-1 and TRBJ1-1, the complete variable domain is KAGVTQTPRYLIKTRGQQVTLSCSPISGHRSVSWYQQTPGQGLQFLFEYFSETQRNKGNFPGRFSGRQFSNSRSEMNVSTLELGDSALYLCASSLEGQRNTEAFFGQGTRLTVV.

This clone was observed once. The chain combines TRBV6-5 with TRBJ2-1, with D maybe TRBD2 (5 bases). Deletions cut 0 bases from V and 2 bases from J, with 8 bases between. Germline assignment: CDR1 MNHEY and CDR2 SVGAGI. The CDR3 is 15 residues long. CDR3 in amino acids: CASSYSDGAYNEQFF. The CDR3 region has the DNA TGTGCCAGCAGTTACTCGGACGGGGCCTACAATGAGCAGTTCTTC.

The rearrangement joins TRBV27 to TRBJ1-1, with D possibly matching TRBD1 (6 bases). Germline-derived CDR1 and CDR2 are MNHEY and SMNVEV (reference sequence). The CDR3 spans 16 residues. V was cut by 0 bases and J by 1 base, with 12 bases left in between. The CDR3 DNA is TGTGCCAGCAGTTTATCCGGGGGCGCGGGGAACACTGAAGCTTTCTTT. Its protein is CASSLSGGAGNTEAFF.

This clone was counted a single time. The chain has TRBV7-3 and TRBJ2-7, with a weak D call TRBD2 (6 bases). The CDR3 totals 14 residues. Germline V gene data show CDR1 as SGHTA and CDR2 as FQGTGA. Between the trimmed V and J ends, which lost 2 bases and 6 bases, there was a span of 14 bases. CDR3 protein: CASSLSGPGGEQYF. CDR3 bases: TGTGCCAGCAGCTTATCAGGACCCGGGGGCGAGCAGTACTTC.

This chain uses TRBV7-2 with TRBJ2-7; D is possibly TRBD1 (5 bases). Looked up from germline, CDR1 is SGHTA and CDR2 is FQGNSA. The ends were cut back, 2 bases at V and 3 bases at J, with 8 bases in the middle. The CDR3 runs 13 residues. The DNA of the CDR3 is TGTGCCAGCAGCTTAAGCAGGGTCTACGAGCAGTACTTC. Translated: CASSLSRVYEQYF.

This clone was seen just once. The rearrangement uses TRBV28 and TRBJ2-7, with TRBD1 matching over 10 bases. Germline V gives CDR1 MDHEN, CDR2 SYDVKM. With 7 bases clipped from V and 13 bases from J, the junction kept 19 bases outside the gene matches. The CDR3 loop spans 15 amino acids. The CDR3 region is CASIDPGQGPTSTYF. DNA of the CDR3: TGTGCCAGCATCGATCCGGGACAGGGGCCTACGAGCACCTACTTC.

This clone was seen only once. The CDR3 is CASKVWSTENTEAFF. CDR3 bases: TGTGCCAGTAAAGTGTGGAGTACCGAGAACACTGAAGCTTTCTTT. This rearrangement joins TRBV19 to TRBJ1-1, with no clear D. Trimming cost V 7 bases and J 1 base, with 16 bases left between them. This CDR3 spans 15 amino acids. CDR1 LNHDA and CDR2 SQIVND come from the germline V gene (reference sequence).

V usage is TRBV5-1 and J usage is TRBJ2-5, with D possibly matching TRBD1 (5 bases). Looked up from germline, CDR1 is SGHRS and CDR2 is YFSETQ. The CDR3 is 13 amino acids. The ends were cut back, 4 bases at V and 1 base at J, with 8 bases in the middle. CDR3 DNA: TGCGCCAGCAGCAGACAGACCCAAGAGACCCAGTACTTC. Its protein is CASSRQTQETQYF.

This chain connects TRBV6-5 to TRBJ2-7; no clear D gene. CDR1 MNHEY and CDR2 SVGAGI come from the germline V gene. The CDR3 length is 14 residues. V lost 5 bases, J lost 3 bases, and 14 bases lay in between. CDR3 in DNA: TGTGCCAGCAGTAACTACCGAACCAACTACGAGCAGTACTTC. Translated, it gives CASSNYRTNYEQYF.

The J gene is TRBJ2-5, the V gene TRBV19; D remains ambiguous. This CDR3 is 13 amino acids long. CDR1 and CDR2 from the germline V gene are LNHDA and SQIVND (reference sequence). Between the trimmed V and J ends, which lost 7 bases and 5 bases, there was a span of 14 bases. CDR3 in amino acids: CASNPTLGETQYF. Here the CDR3 DNA reads TGTGCCAGTAACCCGACCCTTGGGGAGACCCAGTACTTC.

This rearrangement joins TRBV5-6 to TRBJ2-1; 8 bases fit TRBD1. Losses at the gene ends were 4 bases for V and 5 bases for J; bases not matched to a gene: 5. Germline V CDR1 and CDR2: SGHDT, YYEEEE. This CDR3 comprises 14 residues. CDR3 protein: CASSIGTGDNEQFF. The CDR3 DNA reads TGTGCCAGCAGCATCGGGACAGGTGACAATGAGCAGTTCTTC.

CDR3 DNA sequence: TGTGCCTGGGGTTTTAAAGTCGGAAACACCATATATTTT. Protein product: CAWGFKVGNTIYF. The chain couples TRBV30 to TRBJ1-3; D unclear. The germline V gene encodes CDR1 GTSNPN and CDR2 SVGIG (reference sequence). The CDR3 runs to 13 residues. Between the trimmed V and J ends, which lost 5 bases and 4 bases, there was a span of 12 bases.

The chain recombines TRBV7-9 with TRBJ1-3; D is uncertain. V lost 1 base to trimming and J lost 4 bases, with 2 bases between them. Germline V lookup: CDR1 SEHNR, CDR2 FQNEAQ (reference sequence). The CDR3 consists of 12 residues. DNA for the CDR3: TGTGCCAGCAGCTTAGTCGGAAACACCATATATTTT. Its protein is CASSLVGNTIYF.

The chain is built from TRBV6-5 and TRBJ2-7; no clear D gene. Germline V lookup: CDR1 MNHEY, CDR2 SVGAGI. This CDR3 is 15 amino acids long. Trimming took off 8 bases at V and 0 bases at J, with 17 bases between the two ends. The CDR3 region is CASLEQEWVSYEQYF. CDR3 nucleotide sequence: TGTGCCAGCCTCGAGCAGGAGTGGGTCTCCTACGAGCAGTACTTC.

The CDR3 DNA is TGTGCCAGCAGCGGACAGGGTGGGGACGAGCAGTACTTC. It is translated as CASSGQGGDEQYF. This chain uses TRBV7-2 with TRBJ2-7, with 8 positions matching TRBD1. Germline V gene data show CDR1 as SGHTA and CDR2 as FQGNSA. This CDR3 contains 13 residues. V lost 5 bases, J lost 5 bases, and 5 bases stayed unmatched. Full variable domain (missing parts from reference TRBV7-2 and TRBJ2-7): GAGVSQSPSNKVTEKGKDVELRCDPISGHTALYWYRQSLGQGLEFLIYFQGNSAPDKSGLPSDRFSAERTGGSVSTLTIQRTQQEDSAVYLCASSGQGGDEQYFGPGTRLTVT.

V gene TRBV6-5 combines with J gene TRBJ2-7, with no clear D. Germline V gives CDR1 MNHEY, CDR2 SVGAGI. V was clipped by 0 bases and J by 3 bases, with 12 bases between them. The CDR3 loop spans 15 amino acids. In DNA, the CDR3 is TGTGCCAGCAGTTACTCGATTAATGGGATCTACGAGCAGTACTTC. It is translated as CASSYSINGIYEQYF.

This chain connects TRBV28 to TRBJ2-5; 7 positions agree with TRBD1. J was trimmed by 2 bases and V by 5 bases; bases with no gene match: 8. Germline values: CDR1 MDHEN, CDR2 SYDVKM. The CDR3 consists of 15 residues. The CDR3 region is CASSLRTGAQETQYF. Written as DNA, the CDR3 is TGTGCCAGCAGTCTCAGGACAGGCGCTCAAGAGACCCAGTACTTC.

The V gene is TRBV27, the J gene TRBJ2-3; D gene unclear. CDR1 is MNHEY, CDR2 SMNVEV, per germline (reference sequence). The CDR3 contains 14 residues. V was trimmed by 6 bases and J by 2 bases, leaving 12 bases between them. The CDR3 region has the DNA TGTGCCAGCAGCTTACACTACCTCACAGATACGCAGTATTTT. It is translated as CASSLHYLTDTQYF.

The V call is TRBV5-4, the J call TRBJ2-1; no firm D call. The CDR3 covers 14 residues. The germline V gene has CDR1 SGHNT and CDR2 YYREEE (reference sequence). V was trimmed by 0 bases and J by 7 bases, leaving 11 bases between them. The CDR3 DNA is TGTGCCAGCAGCTTGGGGGCCATTGGGAATGAGCAGTTCTTC. This gives the protein CASSLGAIGNEQFF.